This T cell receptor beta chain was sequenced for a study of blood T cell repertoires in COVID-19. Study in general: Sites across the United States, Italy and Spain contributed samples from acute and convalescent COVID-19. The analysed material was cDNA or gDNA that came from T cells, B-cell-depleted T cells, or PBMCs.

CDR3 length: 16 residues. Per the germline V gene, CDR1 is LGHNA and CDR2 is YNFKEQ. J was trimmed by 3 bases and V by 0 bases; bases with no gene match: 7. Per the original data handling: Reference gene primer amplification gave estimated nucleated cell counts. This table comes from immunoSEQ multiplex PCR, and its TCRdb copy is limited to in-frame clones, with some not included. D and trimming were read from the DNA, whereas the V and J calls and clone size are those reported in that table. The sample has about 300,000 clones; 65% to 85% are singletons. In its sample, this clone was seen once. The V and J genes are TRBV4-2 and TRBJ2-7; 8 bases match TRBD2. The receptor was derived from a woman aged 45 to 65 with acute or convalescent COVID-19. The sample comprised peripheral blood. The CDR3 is CASSQDGSGSIYEQYF. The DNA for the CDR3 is TGTGCCAGCAGCCAAGACGGGAGCGGGAGTATCTACGAGCAGTACTTC.